The clone carrying this TCR beta chain was picked up one time. This entry belongs to a study of PD-L1 blockade in urothelial cancer. Generated by immunoSEQ multiplex PCR, the TCRdb table keeps only in-frame clones and is missing some. Of 35,000 to 45,000 clones in the sample, over 75% were seen once. Time point here: pretreatment peripheral blood. The germline V gene has CDR1 SGHTA and CDR2 FQGNSA. Trimming stripped 5 bases from V and 1 base from J, with 14 bases between. This CDR3 has 15 residues. The rearrangement links TRBV7-2 to TRBJ1-1; TRBD1 is a possible D gene (5 bases). The TCR originated in a donor aged 40 or older with urothelial cancer. The material was PBMCs, obtained around atezolizumab (anti-PD-L1) treatment. The CDR3: CASSPARGGNTEAFF. CDR3 nucleotides: TGTGCCAGCAGCCCAGCTAGGGGTGGGAACACTGAAGCTTTCTTT.